One T cell receptor beta chain is described in this entry. What it binds is unknown. The junction does not match germline at one end; this may be a read error. CDR1 and CDR2 from the germline V gene are MNHGY and SAAAGT. CDR3 length equals 18 residues. This entry is derived from a study of T cell repertoires in cytomegalovirus infection. Study-wide background: Well-studied HLA-B-restricted CMV epitopes were used in the study alongside recently identified HLA-C-restricted ones. Study observations and caveats: The response measured ex vivo was dominated by TCR beta clonotypes (HLA-C-restricted and CMV-specific). Accumulated public TCR beta family frequency recognized individuals carrying CMV together with the relevant HLA.

TCRdb re-analysed the reads in MiXCR, keeping a single row per CDR3 protein. Altogether 450,000 to 650,000 distinct CDR3 sequences are present, around two fifths being singletons, with the ten largest covering around 46%. The rearrangement joins TRBV6-8 to TRBJ2-5, with 10 nucleotides matching TRBD2. Sample: cultured PBMCs, taken from culture after CMV antigen stimulation. This clonotype originated in a human donor in good health (CMV status not recorded). Some clones in this sample may be carry-over from other donors' samples. CDR3 coding DNA: TGTGCCAGCAGTTACCGCAGGCCAGCGGGAGGGCCTAAAGAGACCCGGTACTTC. Translated, it gives CASSYRRPAGGPKETRYF.